The clone carrying this T cell receptor (beta chain) was counted a few times. Antigen specificity is unknown. TCRdb reprocessed the 5' RACE reads via MiXCR and lists one record per CDR3 protein. In the table there are roughly 130,000 distinct CDR3 sequences, about 5.9% of which are singletons. The source of the sample is a study of T-cell memory formation after mild COVID-19. Study-wide background: The study found TCR clusters largely donor specific.

V was pared by 4 bases and J by 0 bases, with 7 bases of the junction left unmatched. The CDR3 extends over 16 amino acids. Germline V gene lookup returns CDR1 KGHSH and CDR2 LQKENI. Study outcomes and limitations: Detection of some responders pre-infection suggested pre-existing cross-reactive memory T cells participated. Largely, contracting CD4+ clones fell within CM and EM, and contracting CD8+ clones within EMRA.

The sample consisted of PBMCs or a T cell subset sorted from them (not recorded which). This clonotype was sampled from an adult woman who had mild COVID-19 (a few samples of this study predate the infection). Cell type and time point are not known. This chain links TRBV18 with TRBJ1-2; TRBD1 agrees at 8 bases. CDR3 coding DNA: TGTGCCAGCTCACGACCGGGGGACAGGTCTAACTATGGCTACACCTTC. It encodes CASSRPGDRSNYGYTF.